This entry lists 20 T cell receptor beta chains sequenced from one sample in a study of early T cells in non-severe SARS-CoV-2 infection. TCRdb reprocessed the 5' RACE reads via MiXCR and lists one record per CDR3 protein. The sample has 65,000 to 75,000 distinct CDR3 sequences; roughly 4.9% are singletons. The sequences come from whole blood, collected at baseline. The receptors were gathered from an adult who was a healthcare worker with PCR-confirmed SARS-CoV-2 infection or an uninfected control (not recorded which). The donor label of this sample is uncertain.

This clonotype was picked up one time. A read error may produce the germline difference seen at one junction end. This rearrangement joins TRBV5-6 to TRBJ2-7; 7 bases map to TRBD1. The CDR3 extends over 13 amino acids. Germline loops: CDR1 SGHDT, CDR2 YYEEEE. As DNA, the CDR3 is TGTGTCAGCAGCCTCGGGACAGCGTACGAGCAGTACTTC. Translation gives CVSSLGTAYEQYF.

There are a few counts of this clonotype. This sequence joins TRBV28 and TRBJ1-4, with a possible D match to TRBD1 (5 bases). The ends were cut back, 5 bases at V and 4 bases at J, with 11 bases in the middle. CDR1 is MDHEN, CDR2 SYDVKM, per germline. The CDR3 loop spans 14 amino acids. CDR3 DNA: TGTGCCAGCAGTATGACAGTGAATAATGAAAAACTGTTTTTT. Amino acids: CASSMTVNNEKLFF.

The sample holds many counts of this clonotype. The gene calls are TRBV7-8 and TRBJ2-1, with TRBD2 matching over 13 bases. The ends lost 1 base at V and 2 bases at J; junction bases unmatched: 5. This CDR3 comprises 18 residues. Germline CDR1 is SGHVS and CDR2 is FQNEAQ. As DNA, the CDR3 is TGTGCCAGCAGCTTAGGAACTAGCGGGGGGGAACCCTACAATGAGCAGTTCTTC. Protein product: CASSLGTSGGEPYNEQFF.

The rearrangement joins TRBV20-1 to TRBJ2-2; TRBD2 is a possible D gene (5 bases). Germline CDR1 reads DFQATT; CDR2 reads SNEGSKA (reference sequence). The CDR3 consists of 15 residues. V was trimmed by 1 base and J by 7 bases, leaving 16 bases between them. The CDR3 region is CSARAPPGNDGELFF. CDR3 coding DNA: TGCAGTGCTAGAGCCCCCCCGGGAAACGACGGGGAGCTGTTTTTT.

This clonotype has just a few counts. The V and J genes are TRBV5-6 and TRBJ2-7; 9 nucleotides agree with TRBD1. J was trimmed by 5 bases and V by 7 bases; bases with no gene match: 4. CDR3 length: 12 amino acids. Germline V gives CDR1 SGHDT, CDR2 YYEEEE. CDR3 coding DNA: TGTGCCAGCGGGACAGGGCTCAACGAGCAGTACTTC. This encodes CASGTGLNEQYF. The complete variable domain, with remaining parts taken from reference TRBV5-6 and TRBJ2-7, reads DAGVTQSPTHLIKTRGQQVTLRCSPKSGHDTVSWYQQALGQGPQFIFQYYEEEERQRGNFPDRFSGHQFPNYSSELNVNALLLGDSALYLCASGTGLNEQYFGPGTRLTVT.

The chain employs TRBV6-2 or TRBV6-3 and TRBJ2-2, with D tentatively TRBD2 (7 bases). The CDR3 sequence is 15 residues long. CDR1 is MNHEY and CDR2 is SVGEGT in the germline V gene. Trimming left V 6 bases short and J 6 bases short, with 17 bases between. CDR3 sequence: CASRTGGAMAGELFF. The CDR3 region has the DNA TGTGCCAGCAGAACTGGGGGGGCGATGGCCGGGGAGCTGTTTTTT.

This clonotype was detected only a few times. The chain recombines TRBV10-3 with TRBJ2-7, with a weak D call TRBD1 (6 bases). Trimming cost V 4 bases and J 2 bases, with 12 bases left between them. The CDR3 sequence is 14 residues long. The germline V gene has CDR1 ENHRY and CDR2 SYGVKD. CDR3 residues: CAISGNGDTYEQYF. The DNA of the CDR3 is TGTGCCATCAGTGGGAATGGGGACACCTACGAGCAGTACTTC.

This clonotype was counted at least ten times. The chain joins TRBV11-3 to TRBJ2-1; D possibly corresponds to TRBD2 (6 bases). The CDR3 runs to 13 residues. CDR1 and CDR2 from the germline V gene are SGHNT and YENEEA. Deletions cut 5 bases from V and 6 bases from J, with 11 bases between. CDR3: CASSPGGGNEQFF. CDR3 in DNA: TGTGCCAGCAGCCCCGGGGGTGGCAATGAGCAGTTCTTC.

Many counts were recorded for this clonotype. The J gene is TRBJ2-6, the V gene TRBV6-4; D may correspond to TRBD1 or TRBD2 (5 bases each). Germline CDR1 and CDR2: MRHNA and SNTAGT. Trimming took 7 bases from V and 4 from J, leaving 20 bases between them. The CDR3 has 17 amino acids. DNA for the CDR3: TGTGCCAGCACCAAGGGACCTTCCCCGGGAGGGGCCAACGTCCTGACTTTC. Translating it yields CASTKGPSPGGANVLTF.

This clonotype was counted ten times or more. This chain connects TRBV6-6 to TRBJ1-5; tentative D call: TRBD1 (5 bases). The CDR3 spans 14 residues. Germline CDR1 is MNHNY and CDR2 is SVGAGI (reference sequence). The V end was cut by 5 bases, the J end by 7 bases, with 15 bases between. CDR3 loop: CASSPTGSGQPQHF. The CDR3 nucleotides read TGTGCCAGCAGTCCTACAGGATCAGGGCAGCCCCAGCATTTT.

J is TRBJ2-1 and V is TRBV5-4, with 10 bases that match TRBD2. The V gene end was trimmed by 5 bases and the J gene end by 7 bases; junction bases not matched to a gene: 3. CDR1 is SGHNT, CDR2 YYREEE, per germline (reference sequence). The CDR3 sequence is 13 residues long. The CDR3 here is CASSTSGVNEQFF. The CDR3 DNA reads as TGTGCCAGCAGTACTAGCGGGGTAAATGAGCAGTTCTTC.

The sample holds many counts of this clonotype. The genes are TRBV5-5 and TRBJ2-3; perhaps TRBD1 as D (6 bases). This CDR3 spans 15 amino acids. Trimming left V 4 bases short and J 0 bases short, with 12 bases between. CDR1 and CDR2 from the germline V gene are SGHKS and YYEKEE (reference sequence). The CDR3 DNA reads TGTGCCAGCAGCGGGGGCCAGACTAGCACAGATACGCAGTATTTT. Translating it yields CASSGGQTSTDTQYF.

The rearrangement joins TRBV5-1 to TRBJ1-1; a weak D match, TRBD1 (5 bases). With 4 bases removed from V and 0 bases from J, the gap between germline ends came to 13 bases. CDR3 length: 15 amino acids. In germline, CDR1 is SGHRS, CDR2 YFSETQ. CDR3 protein: CASSTGRPMNTEAFF. In DNA, the CDR3 is TGCGCCAGCAGCACGGGACGTCCCATGAACACTGAAGCTTTCTTT.

This rearrangement joins TRBV5-1 to TRBJ2-7, with 10 bases fitting TRBD1. With 0 bases clipped from V and 7 bases from J, the junction kept 13 bases outside the gene matches. The CDR3 consists of 17 residues. Germline values: CDR1 SGHRS, CDR2 YFSETQ. The CDR3 region has the DNA TGCGCCAGCAGCTTGGCTACCCGGGACAGGGGATTGGGGGAGCAGTACTTC. The encoded protein is CASSLATRDRGLGEQYF.

There are many counts of this clonotype. The genes are TRBV11-3 and TRBJ1-1; tentatively, D is TRBD1 (5 bases). Germline V gene data show CDR1 as SGHNT and CDR2 as YENEEA. Trimming removed 2 bases at V and 9 bases at J, with 13 bases between. The CDR3 is 13 amino acids. The CDR3 loop reads CASSLNLGTKAFF. CDR3 nucleotides: TGTGCCAGCAGCTTAAATCTGGGGACGAAAGCTTTCTTT. The full variable domain, with the rest looked up from reference TRBV11-3 and TRBJ1-1, is EAGVVQSPRYKIIEKKQPVAFWCNPISGHNTLYWYLQNLGQGPELLIRYENEEAVDDSQLPKDRFSAERLKGVDSTLKIQPAELGDSAVYLCASSLNLGTKAFFGQGTRLTVV.

There are many counts of this clonotype. The chain carries TRBV7-2 and TRBJ1-2, with a possible D match to TRBD1 (5 bases). Germline CDR1 reads SGHTA; CDR2 reads FQGNSA. V lost 5 bases, J lost 4 bases, and 14 bases lay in between. The CDR3 totals 14 residues. CDR3 coding DNA: TGTGCCAGCAGCCGGGGGAGGCTAGTCTATGGCTACACCTTC. Translation gives CASSRGRLVYGYTF.

The sample holds a few counts of this clonotype. V usage is TRBV30 and J usage is TRBJ2-3; D is unclear. Trimming took off 5 bases at V and 0 bases at J, with 6 bases between the two ends. Germline V gene data show CDR1 as GTSNPN and CDR2 as SVGIG (reference sequence). This CDR3 comprises 12 residues. The CDR3 nucleotides read TGTGCCTGGGCGGCTAGCACAGATACGCAGTATTTT. Translating it yields CAWAASTDTQYF.

V and J are TRBV7-2 and TRBJ2-7; D is uncertain. Trimming removed 1 base at V and 2 bases at J, with 12 bases between. This CDR3 comprises 15 residues. CDR1 is SGHTA, CDR2 FQGNSA, per germline. This chain's CDR3 is CASSLVGGSTYEQYF. For the CDR3, the DNA is TGTGCCAGCAGCTTAGTGGGTGGCAGCACCTACGAGCAGTACTTC.

This clonotype was found a few times. The gene calls are TRBV2 and TRBJ2-3, with 8 bases fitting TRBD2. Germline values: CDR1 SNHLY, CDR2 FYNNEI. CDR3 length: 16 residues. J gave up 1 base and V 6 bases, and 9 bases lay outside the gene matches. CDR3 amino acids: CASRLIAGPRTDTQYF. The CDR3 DNA follows: TGTGCCAGCAGGTTGATAGCGGGGCCCCGCACAGATACGCAGTATTTT.

This clonotype was detected only a few times. The rearrangement joins TRBV20-1 to TRBJ2-1; TRBD2 aligns across 10 bases. J gave up 3 bases and V 5 bases, and 7 bases lay outside the gene matches. From germline, CDR1 is DFQATT and CDR2 SNEGSKA (reference sequence). The CDR3 loop spans 15 amino acids. The CDR3: CSALLGLAHYNEQFF. In DNA form, the CDR3 reads TGCAGTGCTCTACTGGGACTAGCGCACTACAATGAGCAGTTCTTC.